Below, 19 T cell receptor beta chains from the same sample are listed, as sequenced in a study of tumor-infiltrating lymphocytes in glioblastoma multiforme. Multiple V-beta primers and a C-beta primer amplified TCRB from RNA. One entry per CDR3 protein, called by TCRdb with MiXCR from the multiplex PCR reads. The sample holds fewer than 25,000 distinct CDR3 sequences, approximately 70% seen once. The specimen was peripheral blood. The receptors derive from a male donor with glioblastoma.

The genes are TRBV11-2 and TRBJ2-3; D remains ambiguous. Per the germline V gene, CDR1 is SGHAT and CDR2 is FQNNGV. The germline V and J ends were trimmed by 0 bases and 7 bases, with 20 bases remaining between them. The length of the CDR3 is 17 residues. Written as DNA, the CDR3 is TGTGCCAGCAGCTTAGAGTACGGCCCAGCCCGTGTGAATACGCAGTATTTT. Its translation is CASSLEYGPARVNTQYF. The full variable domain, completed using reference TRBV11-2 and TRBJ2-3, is EAGVAQSPRYKIIEKRQSVAFWCNPISGHATLYWYQQILGQGPKLLIQFQNNGVVDDSQLPKDRFSAERLKGVDSTLKIQPAKLEDSAVYLCASSLEYGPARVNTQYFGPGTRLTVL.

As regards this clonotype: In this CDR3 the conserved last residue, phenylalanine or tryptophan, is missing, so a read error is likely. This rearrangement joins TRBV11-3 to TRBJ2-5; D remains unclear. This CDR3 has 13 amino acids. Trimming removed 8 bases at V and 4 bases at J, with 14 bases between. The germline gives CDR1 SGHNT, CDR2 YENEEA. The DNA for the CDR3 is TGTGCCAGCGCATTTGCAGGTCGAGAGACCCAGTACCTC. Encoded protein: CASAFAGRETQYL.

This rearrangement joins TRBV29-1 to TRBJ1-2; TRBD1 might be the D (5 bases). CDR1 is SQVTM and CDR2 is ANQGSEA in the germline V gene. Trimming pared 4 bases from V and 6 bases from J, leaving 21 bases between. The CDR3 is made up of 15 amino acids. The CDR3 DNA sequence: TGCAGCGTTGTGGGGGGAGTTGGGAGATGGAATGGCTACACCTTC. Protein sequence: CSVVGGVGRWNGYTF.

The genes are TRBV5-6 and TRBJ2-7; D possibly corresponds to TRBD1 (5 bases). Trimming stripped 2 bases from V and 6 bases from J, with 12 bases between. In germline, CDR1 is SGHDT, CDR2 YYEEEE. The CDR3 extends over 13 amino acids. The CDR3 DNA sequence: TGTGCCAGCAGCTTTGAACAGGCGCTCGAGCAGTACTTC. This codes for CASSFEQALEQYF.

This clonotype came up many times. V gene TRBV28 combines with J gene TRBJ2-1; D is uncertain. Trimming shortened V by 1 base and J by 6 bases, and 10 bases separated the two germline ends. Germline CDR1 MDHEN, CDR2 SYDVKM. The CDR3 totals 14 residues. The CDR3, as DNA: TGTGCCAGCAGTTTATTAGGAGTTTTCAATGAGCAGTTCTTC. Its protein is CASSLLGVFNEQFF.

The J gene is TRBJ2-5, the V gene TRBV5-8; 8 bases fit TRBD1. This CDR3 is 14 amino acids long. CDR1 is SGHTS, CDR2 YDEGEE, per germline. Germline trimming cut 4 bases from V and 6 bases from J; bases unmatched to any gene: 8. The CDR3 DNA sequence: TGTGCCAGCAGCCGACGACAGGGGATCAAGACCCAGTACTTC. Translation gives CASSRRQGIKTQYF.

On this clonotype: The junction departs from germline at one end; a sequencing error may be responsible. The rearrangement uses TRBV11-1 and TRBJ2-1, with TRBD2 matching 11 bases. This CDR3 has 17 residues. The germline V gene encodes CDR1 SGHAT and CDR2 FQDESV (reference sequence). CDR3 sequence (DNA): TGTGGCAGCAGCCCACGGGGACTAGCGGATCCCTACAATGAGCAGTTCTTC. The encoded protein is CGSSPRGLADPYNEQFF.

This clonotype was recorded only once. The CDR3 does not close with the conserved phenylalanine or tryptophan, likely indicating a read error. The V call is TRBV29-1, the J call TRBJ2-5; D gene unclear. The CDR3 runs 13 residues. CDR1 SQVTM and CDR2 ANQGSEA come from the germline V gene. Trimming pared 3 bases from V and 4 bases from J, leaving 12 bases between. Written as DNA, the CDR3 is TGCAGCGTTGATTCTGCGAAGTCAGAGACCCAGTACTCC. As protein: CSVDSAKSETQYS.

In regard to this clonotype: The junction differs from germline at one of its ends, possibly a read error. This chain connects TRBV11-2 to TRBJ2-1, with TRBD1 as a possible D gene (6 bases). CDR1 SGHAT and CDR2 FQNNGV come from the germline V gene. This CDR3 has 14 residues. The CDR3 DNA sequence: TGTGCCAGCAGCTTTAGTGATCGGGCACAGGGTGGAGGTTTC. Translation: CASSFSDRAQGGGF. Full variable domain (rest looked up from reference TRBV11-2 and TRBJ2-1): EAGVAQSPRYKIIEKRQSVAFWCNPISGHATLYWYQQILGQGPKLLIQFQNNGVVDDSQLPKDRFSAERLKGVDSTLKIQPAKLEDSAVYLCASSFSDRAQGGGFGPGTRLTVL.

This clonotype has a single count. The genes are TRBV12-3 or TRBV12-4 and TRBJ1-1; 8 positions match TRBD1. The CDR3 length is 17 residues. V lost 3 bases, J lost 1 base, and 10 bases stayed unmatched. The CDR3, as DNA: TGTGCCAGCAGTTTGAGGAGCACAGGGGGGAGGAACACTGAAGCTTTCTTT. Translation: CASSLRSTGGRNTEAFF.

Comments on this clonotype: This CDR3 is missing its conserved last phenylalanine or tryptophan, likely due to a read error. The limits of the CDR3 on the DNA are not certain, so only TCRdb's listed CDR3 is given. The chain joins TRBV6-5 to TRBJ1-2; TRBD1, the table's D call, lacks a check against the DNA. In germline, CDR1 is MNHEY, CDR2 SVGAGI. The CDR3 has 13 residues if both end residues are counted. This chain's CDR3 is CAGSLTGGEGHTS.

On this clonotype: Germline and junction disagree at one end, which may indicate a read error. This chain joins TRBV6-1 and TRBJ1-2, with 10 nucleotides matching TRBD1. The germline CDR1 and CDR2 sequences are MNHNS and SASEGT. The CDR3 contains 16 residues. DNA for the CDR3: TGTGCCAGCAGAAACCGGGACAGGGGATCTGGGGCTGGCTACACCTTT. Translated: CASRNRDRGSGAGYTF.

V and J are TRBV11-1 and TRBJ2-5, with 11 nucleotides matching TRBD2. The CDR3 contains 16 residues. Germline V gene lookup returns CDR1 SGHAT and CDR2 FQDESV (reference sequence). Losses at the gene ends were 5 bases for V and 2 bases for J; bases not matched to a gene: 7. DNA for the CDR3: TGTGCCAGCAGCCCGGAGTCTAGCGGGGGGCAAGAGACCCAGTACTTC. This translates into CASSPESSGGQETQYF. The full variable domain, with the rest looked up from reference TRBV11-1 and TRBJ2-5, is EAEVAQSPRYKITEKSQAVAFWCDPISGHATLYWYRQILGQGPELLVQFQDESVVDDSQLPKDRFSAERLKGVDSTLKIQPAELGDSAMYLCASSPESSGGQETQYFGPGTRLLVL.

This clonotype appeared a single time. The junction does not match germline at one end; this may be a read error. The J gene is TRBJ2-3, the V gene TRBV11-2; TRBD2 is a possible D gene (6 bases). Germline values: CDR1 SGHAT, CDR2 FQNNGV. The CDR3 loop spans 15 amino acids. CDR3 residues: CASSSFGGTFCTRYF. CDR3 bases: TGTGCCAGCAGCTCCTTCGGGGGTACATTCTGTACGCGGTATTTT.

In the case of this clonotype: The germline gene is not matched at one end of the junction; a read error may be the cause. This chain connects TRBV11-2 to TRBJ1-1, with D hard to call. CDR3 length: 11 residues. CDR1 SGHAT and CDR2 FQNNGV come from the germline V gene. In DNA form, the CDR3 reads TGTGCCAGCAGTTTAGCATCGGAGGCTTTCTTT. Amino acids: CASSLASEAFF. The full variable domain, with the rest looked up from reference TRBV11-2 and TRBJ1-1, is EAGVAQSPRYKIIEKRQSVAFWCNPISGHATLYWYQQILGQGPKLLIQFQNNGVVDDSQLPKDRFSAERLKGVDSTLKIQPAKLEDSAVYLCASSLASEAFFGQGTRLTVV.

CDR3 amino acids: CVSTPTGALVGEQYF. DNA of the CDR3: TGTGTCAGTACCCCCACTGGGGCTTTAGTTGGGGAGCAGTACTTC. This chain connects TRBV11-2 to TRBJ2-7; tentatively, D is TRBD1 (5 bases). The CDR3 runs 15 residues. Germline V CDR1 and CDR2: SGHAT, FQNNGV.

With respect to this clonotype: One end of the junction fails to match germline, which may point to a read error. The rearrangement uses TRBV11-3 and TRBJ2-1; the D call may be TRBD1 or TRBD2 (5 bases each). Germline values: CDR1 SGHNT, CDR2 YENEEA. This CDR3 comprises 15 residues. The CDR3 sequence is CASSLGRGVSDEQFF. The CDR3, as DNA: TGTGCCAGCAGTTTAGGTCGAGGGGTTAGCGATGAGCAGTTCTTC.

For the CDR3, the DNA is TGTGCCAGCAGCCGGGACGACAGGGCGGCTTTCTTT. Translating it yields CASSRDDRAAFF. The V and J genes are TRBV7-9 and TRBJ1-1; 7 bases map to TRBD1. The J segment lost 11 bases and the V segment lost 5 bases, leaving 8 bases of the junction unmatched. Germline CDR1 reads SEHNR; CDR2 reads FQNEAQ (reference sequence). This CDR3 contains 12 residues.

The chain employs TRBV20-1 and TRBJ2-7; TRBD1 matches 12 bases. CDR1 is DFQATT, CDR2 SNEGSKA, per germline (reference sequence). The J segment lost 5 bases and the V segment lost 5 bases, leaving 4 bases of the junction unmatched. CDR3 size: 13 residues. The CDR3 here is CSASGTGGHEQYF. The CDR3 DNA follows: TGCAGTGCTTCGGGGACAGGGGGCCACGAGCAGTACTTC.